A single sample is the source of the 22 T cell receptor beta chains below, sequenced in a study of T cells in Graves' hyperthyroidism and ophthalmopathy (dated by TCRdb to between 2018 and 2020). Library generation was performed with multiplex PCR. This sample was sequenced with an Illumina HiSeq 2000. Amplification of TCR beta CDR3 regions was carried out from RNA transcripts. A first-round RT-PCR of the TCR CDR3 used the HTBI primer set with the Qiagen OneStep RT-PCR kit. TCRdb reworked the public reads: Q25 trimming with fastp, MiXCR clone assembly, productive beta chains retained. Rows are unified per CDR3 protein, each entry keeping the most common DNA and genes. This sample comprises some 550,000 distinct CDR3 sequences, roughly a sixth of them detected only once. Together, the top ten hold 2.5% to 4% of the sample. The source material was blood. These receptors were obtained from a woman aged 40 to 50 with Graves' ophthalmopathy.

This clonotype was recorded many times. V is TRBV20-1 and J is TRBJ2-5; TRBD1 matches at 7 bases. There are 14 residues in the CDR3. Germline V gene data show CDR1 as DFQATT and CDR2 as SNEGSKA (reference sequence). The J segment lost 0 bases and the V segment lost 5 bases, leaving 6 bases of the junction unmatched. The CDR3 is CSAARGQHQETQYF. The CDR3 coding sequence is TGCAGTGCTGCCCGGGGACAGCACCAAGAGACCCAGTACTTC.

This clonotype was observed many times. The rearrangement links TRBV30 to TRBJ1-1; D not resolved. From germline, CDR1 is GTSNPN and CDR2 SVGIG (reference sequence). CDR3 length: 15 amino acids. The V gene lost 1 base and the J gene lost 3 bases, with 15 bases spanning the gap. The chain's CDR3 is CAWSARGIYYTEAFF. The CDR3 nucleotides are TGTGCCTGGAGTGCGCGCGGGATATATTACACTGAAGCTTTCTTT.

The CDR3 DNA is TGCGCCAGCAGCTTGGATAGTGATGAAAAACTGTTTTTT. Its translation: CASSLDSDEKLFF. The J gene is TRBJ1-4, the V gene TRBV5-1, with no clear D. The V end was cut by 0 bases, the J end by 6 bases, with 6 bases between. CDR3 length equals 13 residues. Germline assignment: CDR1 SGHRS and CDR2 YFSETQ. The variable domain in full, with the rest retrieved from reference TRBV5-1 and TRBJ1-4, is KAGVTQTPRYLIKTRGQQVTLSCSPISGHRSVSWYQQTPGQGLQFLFEYFSETQRNKGNFPGRFSGRQFSNSRSEMNVSTLELGDSALYLCASSLDSDEKLFFGSGTQLSVL.

This clonotype has ten or more counts. This chain connects TRBV20-1 to TRBJ2-7; D is perhaps TRBD1 or TRBD2 (5 bases each). The CDR3 contains 13 residues. The V gene's germline CDR1 is DFQATT and CDR2 SNEGSKA (reference sequence). The V end was cut by 5 bases, the J end by 4 bases, with 15 bases between. CDR3 sequence reads: CSAHQGTAYEQYF. In DNA form, the CDR3 reads TGCAGTGCTCACCAAGGGACCGCTTACGAGCAGTACTTC.

The chain combines TRBV18 with TRBJ2-5; D may correspond to TRBD1 or TRBD2 (5 bases each). CDR1 KGHSH and CDR2 LQKENI come from the germline V gene. Trimming took 1 base from V and 5 from J, leaving 14 bases between them. This CDR3 spans 15 amino acids. Written as DNA, the CDR3 is TGTGCCAGCTCACCACGTGAGGGGTCGGGGGAGACCCAGTACTTC. Amino acid sequence: CASSPREGSGETQYF.

The CDR3 nucleotides are TGTGCCAGCTCACCACAGGGGCAGGAGACTGAAGCTTTCTTT. This sequence encodes CASSPQGQETEAFF. The V and J genes are TRBV18 and TRBJ1-1; TRBD1 might be the D (5 bases). CDR3 size: 14 residues. V lost 1 base, J lost 5 bases, and 11 bases lay in between. Germline V CDR1 and CDR2: KGHSH, LQKENI.

The rearrangement links TRBV6-1 to TRBJ1-4; 7 positions match TRBD1. The junction had 10 bases not matched to a gene; V was cut back by 5 bases and J by 10 bases. CDR1 is MNHNS, CDR2 SASEGT, per germline. The CDR3 runs 14 residues. This CDR3 reads CASSSRQGGRKLFF. The CDR3 nucleotides read TGTGCCAGCAGTTCCCGACAGGGAGGGCGAAAACTGTTTTTT.

This clonotype was counted at least ten times. The DNA of the CDR3 is TGTGCCAGCAGTCGGACGAACGGGAACAATCAGCCCCAGCATTTT. This translates into CASSRTNGNNQPQHF. The chain joins TRBV6-1 to TRBJ1-5, with unresolved D. This CDR3 is built from 15 residues. Trimming removed 5 bases at V and 3 bases at J, with 14 bases between. In germline, CDR1 is MNHNS, CDR2 SASEGT.

The J gene is TRBJ1-5, the V gene TRBV19, with D perhaps TRBD1 (5 bases). Germline V lookup: CDR1 LNHDA, CDR2 SQIVND (reference sequence). The CDR3 is 17 residues long. V was clipped by 3 bases and J by 2 bases, with 17 bases between them. The CDR3 is CASSIVSGRGGNQPQHF. The CDR3 DNA follows: TGTGCCAGTAGTATTGTTTCAGGGCGTGGAGGCAATCAGCCCCAGCATTTT.

The chain combines TRBV2 with TRBJ2-3; TRBD1 aligns across 8 bases. In germline, CDR1 is SNHLY, CDR2 FYNNEI. V shed 9 bases and J 1 base; nucleotides not matched to a gene: 9. This CDR3 contains 15 residues. CDR3 nucleotides: TGTGCCAGTGGGAGGACAGGGTTTGGCACAGATACGCAGTATTTT. This translates into CASGRTGFGTDTQYF.

V and J are TRBV7-3 and TRBJ1-1; D possibly corresponds to TRBD1 (6 bases). The CDR3 contains 16 residues. V shed 4 bases and J shed 1 base, with 16 bases lying between them. CDR1 SGHTA and CDR2 FQGTGA come from the germline V gene. CDR3 DNA sequence: TGTGCCAGCAGCTCACACAGGGCCGGGGGGAACACTGAAGCTTTCTTT. This encodes CASSSHRAGGNTEAFF.

In its sample, this clonotype was seen many times. The CDR3, as DNA: TGTGCCAGCAGCCAAGAGGAGGGGGGAGCTTTCTTT. Residues: CASSQEEGGAFF. The J gene is TRBJ1-1, the V gene TRBV3-1, with D maybe TRBD1 (6 bases). CDR1 is LGHDT, CDR2 YNNKEL, per germline (reference sequence). The V end lost 0 bases, the J end lost 10 bases, and 9 bases lay between the germline ends. The CDR3 length is 12 residues. Combining the CDR3 with reference TRBV3-1 and TRBJ1-1 gives the whole variable domain DTAVSQTPKYLVTQMGNDKSIKCEQNLGHDTMYWYKQDSKKFLKIMFSYNNKELIINETVPNRFSPKSPDKAHLNLHINSLELGDSAVYFCASSQEEGGAFFGQGTRLTVV.

The chain is built from TRBV5-1 and TRBJ2-1, with 9 bases lining up with TRBD2. Germline CDR1 is SGHRS and CDR2 is YFSETQ. CDR3 length: 15 amino acids. Unmatched junction bases numbered 5, after V lost 0 bases and J lost 7 bases. The CDR3 protein is CASSLEVAGVNEQFF. The CDR3 DNA sequence: TGCGCCAGCAGCTTGGAGGTAGCGGGAGTGAATGAGCAGTTCTTC.

V usage is TRBV12-3 or TRBV12-4 and J usage is TRBJ1-3, with unresolved D. V was trimmed by 3 bases and J by 4 bases, leaving 13 bases between them. This CDR3 is 15 amino acids long. The CDR3 here is CASSFSRTAGNTIYF. The CDR3 bases are TGTGCCAGCAGTTTTAGTCGAACGGCCGGAAACACCATATATTTT.

V is TRBV5-1 and J is TRBJ1-3; 9 bases align to TRBD1. The CDR3 has 16 residues. Germline trimming cut 0 bases from V and 2 bases from J; bases unmatched to any gene: 3. CDR1 and CDR2 (germline): SGHRS, YFSETQ. CDR3 sequence (DNA): TGCGCCAGCAGCTTGGACGGGACAGGGCCTGGAAACACCATATATTTT. Translated: CASSLDGTGPGNTIYF.

This clonotype was counted ten times or more. The CDR3 region is CATQDWATDTQYF. CDR3 nucleotide sequence: TGTGCCACTCAAGATTGGGCAACAGATACGCAGTATTTT. The rearrangement joins TRBV11-2 to TRBJ2-3; D remains ambiguous. CDR3 length: 13 amino acids. V lost 10 bases to trimming and J lost 3 bases, with 14 bases between them. From germline, CDR1 is SGHAT and CDR2 FQNNGV.

The chain's CDR3 is CASSEEGFTEAFF. DNA of the CDR3: TGTGCCAGCAGTGAAGAGGGATTTACTGAAGCTTTCTTT. The chain carries TRBV6-1 and TRBJ1-1; the D is unclear. Deletions cut 1 base from V and 5 bases from J, with 8 bases between. The V gene's germline CDR1 is MNHNS and CDR2 SASEGT. The CDR3 runs 13 residues.

The table lists this clonotype with many counts. The chain employs TRBV20-1 and TRBJ1-2, with 7 bases fitting TRBD1. Germline trimming cut 2 bases from V and 7 bases from J; bases unmatched to any gene: 7. The germline V gene has CDR1 DFQATT and CDR2 SNEGSKA (reference sequence). The CDR3 extends over 13 amino acids. CDR3: CSARSDRVGGYTF. In nucleotides, the CDR3 is TGCAGTGCTAGATCCGACAGGGTGGGTGGCTACACCTTC.

This clonotype showed up many times. The V and J genes are TRBV5-1 and TRBJ2-7, with D perhaps matching TRBD2 (6 bases). The CDR3 has 14 residues. CDR1 SGHRS and CDR2 YFSETQ come from the germline V gene. Trimming removed 0 bases from V and 0 bases from J, with 7 bases in between. The CDR3 coding sequence is TGCGCCAGCAGCTTGGGCGGGAACTCCTACGAGCAGTACTTC. Its translation: CASSLGGNSYEQYF.

This rearrangement joins TRBV19 to TRBJ1-1, with D possibly TRBD1 on 5 matching bases. This CDR3 spans 13 amino acids. The ends were cut back, 9 bases at V and 6 bases at J, with 17 bases in the middle. Germline loops: CDR1 LNHDA, CDR2 SQIVND (reference sequence). CDR3: CASPGPLGSEAFF. The CDR3 DNA sequence: TGTGCCAGCCCGGGACCTCTGGGGTCTGAAGCTTTCTTT.

This clonotype was seen ten or more times. This chain connects TRBV20-1 to TRBJ2-7; 7 nucleotides line up with TRBD1. Germline V gene lookup returns CDR1 DFQATT and CDR2 SNEGSKA (reference sequence). Unmatched junction bases numbered 3, after V lost 4 bases and J lost 3 bases. The CDR3 loop spans 12 amino acids. The CDR3 spells CSATRQGYEQYF. DNA for the CDR3: TGCAGTGCTACCCGACAGGGCTACGAGCAGTACTTC.

The chain employs TRBV20-1 and TRBJ2-5; 15 bases are shared with TRBD2. J was trimmed by 2 bases and V by 6 bases; bases with no gene match: 13. From germline, CDR1 is DFQATT and CDR2 SNEGSKA (reference sequence). This CDR3 has 18 amino acids. CDR3 region: CSALGLAGGPLTQETQYF. For the CDR3, the DNA is TGCAGTGCCCTGGGACTAGCGGGGGGTCCGCTTACTCAAGAGACCCAGTACTTC.